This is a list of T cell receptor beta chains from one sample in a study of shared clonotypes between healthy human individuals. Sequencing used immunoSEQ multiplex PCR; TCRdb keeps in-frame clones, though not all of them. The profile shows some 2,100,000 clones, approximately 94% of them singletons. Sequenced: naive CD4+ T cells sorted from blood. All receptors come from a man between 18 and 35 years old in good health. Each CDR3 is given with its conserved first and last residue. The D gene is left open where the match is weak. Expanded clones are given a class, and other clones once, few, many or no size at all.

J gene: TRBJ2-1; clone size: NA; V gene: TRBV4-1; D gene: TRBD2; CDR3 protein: CASSQTGTSGTGEQFF; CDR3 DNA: TGCGCCAGCAGCCAAACCGGGACTAGCGGGACCGGGGAGCAGTTCTTC
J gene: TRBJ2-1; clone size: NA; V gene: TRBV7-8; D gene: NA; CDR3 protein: CASSLRDSFQNEQFF; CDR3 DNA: TGTGCCAGCAGCTTACGGGATAGCTTCCAAAATGAGCAGTTCTTC
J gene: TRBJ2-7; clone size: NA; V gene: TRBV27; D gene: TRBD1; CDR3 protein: CASSLSGQGEPYEQYF; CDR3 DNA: TGTGCCAGCAGTTTATCGGGACAGGGGGAACCCTACGAGCAGTACTTC
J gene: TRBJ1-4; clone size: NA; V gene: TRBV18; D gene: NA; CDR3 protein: CASSSSGANEKLFF; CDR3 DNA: TGTGCCAGCTCTTCGTCAGGGGCTAATGAAAAACTGTTTTTT
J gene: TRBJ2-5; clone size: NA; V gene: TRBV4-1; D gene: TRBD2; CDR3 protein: CASSQSPGGSGGAETQYF; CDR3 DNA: TGCGCCAGCAGCCAATCCCCCGGCGGGAGCGGGGGGGCGGAGACCCAGTACTTC
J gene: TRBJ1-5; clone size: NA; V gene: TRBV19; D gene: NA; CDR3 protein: CASSMGRYQPQHF; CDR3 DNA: TGTGCCAGTAGTATGGGCAGGTATCAGCCCCAGCATTTT
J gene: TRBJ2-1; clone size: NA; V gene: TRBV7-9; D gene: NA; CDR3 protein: CASSQTDFPRNEQFF; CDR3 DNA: TGTGCCAGCAGCCAAACGGACTTCCCGCGCAATGAGCAGTTCTTC
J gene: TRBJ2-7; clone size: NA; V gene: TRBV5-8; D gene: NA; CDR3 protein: CASSLIRDRYEQYF; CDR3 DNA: TGTGCCAGCAGCCTGATCCGAGACAGGTACGAGCAGTACTTC
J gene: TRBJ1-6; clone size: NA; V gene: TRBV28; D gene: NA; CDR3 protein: CASIGQGYSPLHF; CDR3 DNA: TGTGCCAGCATAGGGCAGGGCTATTCACCCCTCCACTTT
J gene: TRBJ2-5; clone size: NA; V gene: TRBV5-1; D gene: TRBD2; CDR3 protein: CASSRGTSGQETQYF; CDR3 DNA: TGCGCCAGCAGCCGGGGGACTAGCGGCCAAGAGACCCAGTACTTC
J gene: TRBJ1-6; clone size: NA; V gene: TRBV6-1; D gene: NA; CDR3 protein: CASSEWLTVASPLHF; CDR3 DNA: TGTGCCAGCAGTGAATGGTTGACAGTAGCATCACCCCTCCACTTT
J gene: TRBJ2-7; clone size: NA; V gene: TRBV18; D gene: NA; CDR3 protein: CASSPLDKAYEQYF; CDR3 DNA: TGTGCCAGCTCACCATTGGACAAAGCCTACGAGCAGTACTTC
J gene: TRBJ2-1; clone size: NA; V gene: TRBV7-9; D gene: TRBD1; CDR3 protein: CASSHAGGDEQFF; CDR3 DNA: TGTGCCAGCAGCCATGCAGGGGGAGATGAGCAGTTCTTC
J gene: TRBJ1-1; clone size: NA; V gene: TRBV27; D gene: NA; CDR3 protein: CASRGLGFPIAFF; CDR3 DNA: TGTGCCAGCAGGGGGTTAGGGTTTCCAATAGCTTTCTTT
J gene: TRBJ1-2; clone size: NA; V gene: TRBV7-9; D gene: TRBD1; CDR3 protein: CASSPLRDRDRDYGYTF; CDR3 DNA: TGTGCCAGCAGCCCACTCCGGGACAGGGACCGGGACTATGGCTACACCTTC
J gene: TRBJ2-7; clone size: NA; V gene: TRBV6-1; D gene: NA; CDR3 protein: CASSEGRYEQYF; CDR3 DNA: TGTGCCAGCAGTGAAGGCCGATACGAGCAGTACTTC
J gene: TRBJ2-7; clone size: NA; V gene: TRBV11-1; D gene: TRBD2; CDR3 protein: CASSRLADTSYEQYF; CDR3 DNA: TGTGCCAGCAGTAGACTAGCGGACACTTCCTACGAGCAGTACTTC
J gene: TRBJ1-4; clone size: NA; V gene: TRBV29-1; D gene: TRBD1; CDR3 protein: CSVEGTGDEKLFF; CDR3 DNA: TGCAGCGTTGAAGGGACAGGGGACGAAAAACTGTTTTTT
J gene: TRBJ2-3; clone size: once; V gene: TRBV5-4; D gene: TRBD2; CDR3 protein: CASSGGLASADTQYF; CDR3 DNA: TGTGCCAGCAGCGGTGGACTAGCCTCCGCAGATACGCAGTATTTT
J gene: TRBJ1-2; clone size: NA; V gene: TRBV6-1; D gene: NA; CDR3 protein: CASSEAGGWYGYTF; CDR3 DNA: TGTGCCAGCAGTGAAGCGGGGGGGTGGTATGGCTACACCTTC
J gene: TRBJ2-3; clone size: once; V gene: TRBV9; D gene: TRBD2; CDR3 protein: CASKGGRGSADTQYF; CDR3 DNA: TGTGCCAGCAAGGGAGGGAGAGGGAGCGCAGATACGCAGTATTTT
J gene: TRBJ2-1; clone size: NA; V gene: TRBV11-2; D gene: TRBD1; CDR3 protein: CASSLALDRSYNEQFF; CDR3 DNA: TGTGCCAGCAGCTTAGCCCTGGACAGGAGCTACAATGAGCAGTTCTTC
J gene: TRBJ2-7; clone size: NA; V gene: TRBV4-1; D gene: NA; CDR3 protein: CASSLNTASYEQYF; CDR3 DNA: TGCGCCAGCAGCCTAAACACCGCGAGCTACGAGCAGTACTTC
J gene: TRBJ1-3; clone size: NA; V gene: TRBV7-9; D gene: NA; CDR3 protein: CASSLQPSGNTIYF; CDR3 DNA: TGTGCCAGCAGTTTACAGCCATCTGGAAACACCATATATTTT
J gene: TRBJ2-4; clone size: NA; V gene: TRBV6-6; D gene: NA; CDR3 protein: CASSYGAPENIQYF; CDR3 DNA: TGTGCCAGCAGTTACGGGGCGCCGGAAAACATTCAGTACTTC
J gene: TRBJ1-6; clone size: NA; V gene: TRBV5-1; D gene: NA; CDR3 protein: CASSPGRDNSPLHF; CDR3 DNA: TGCGCCAGCAGCCCGGGACGGGATAATTCACCCCTCCACTTT
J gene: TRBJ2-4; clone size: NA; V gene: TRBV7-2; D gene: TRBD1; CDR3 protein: CASSLVWQGANIQYF; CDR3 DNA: TGTGCCAGCAGCTTAGTATGGCAGGGGGCAAACATTCAGTACTTC
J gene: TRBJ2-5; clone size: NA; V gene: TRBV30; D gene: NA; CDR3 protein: CAGGPQETQYF; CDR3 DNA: TGTGCCGGGGGACCACAAGAGACCCAGTACTTC